Shown below are 16 T cell receptor beta chains from a single sample sequenced in a study of cytomegalovirus exposure and HLA in healthy donors. This PCR relied on a set of 60 Vbeta primers and 13 Jbeta primers. Sequencing was performed with immunoSEQ multiplex PCR; in TCRdb, only in-frame clones are kept and a portion is missing. The table records over 150,000 clones, approximately 78% of them present only once. The sequenced material came from PBMCs. Receptor source: a woman between 18 and 30 years old in good health and CMV-seronegative.

This chain connects TRBV5-4 to TRBJ1-1; D is ambiguous. This CDR3 contains 14 residues. Germline assignment: CDR1 SGHNT and CDR2 YYREEE (reference sequence). The DNA of the CDR3 is TGTGCTTCTTACCCGGGGTTTGAATACACTGAAGCTTTCTTT. It encodes CASYPGFEYTEAFF.

This clone is a singleton in its sample. The CDR3 region is CASSTTGAYEQYF. The CDR3 nucleotides are TGTGCCAGTAGTACGACAGGCGCCTACGAGCAGTACTTC. The chain carries TRBV19 and TRBJ2-7, with a weak D call TRBD1 (6 bases). Germline V gene lookup returns CDR1 LNHDA and CDR2 SQIVND (reference sequence). The CDR3 is made up of 13 amino acids. V lost 4 bases and J lost 2, with 9 bases in between.

With respect to this clone: The sample carries other DNA sequences with the same CDR3. The rearrangement joins TRBV29-1 to TRBJ2-7; 11 positions match TRBD1. The V segment lost 6 bases and the J segment 4 bases; nucleotides outside the gene matches: 2. Germline assignment: CDR1 SQVTM and CDR2 ANQGSEA. This CDR3 has 12 amino acids. The DNA for the CDR3 is TGCAGCGTAGGGGACAGGGGGTACGAGCAGTACTTC. This codes for CSVGDRGYEQYF.

V is TRBV15 and J is TRBJ2-5; no reliable D call. The J call may be wrong; the DNA end is better matched by TRBJ2-7. Germline V CDR1 and CDR2: LNHNV, YYDKDF (reference sequence). CDR3 size: 16 residues. Written as DNA, the CDR3 is TGTGCCACCAGCAGAGATCAACTTCAGCGATCCTACGAGCAGTACTTC. It translates to CATSRDQLQRSYEQYF.

The chain employs TRBV28 and TRBJ1-1; 9 positions agree with TRBD1. The CDR3 is made up of 14 amino acids. The V gene end was trimmed by 6 bases and the J gene end by 4 bases; junction bases not matched to a gene: 6. CDR1 and CDR2 (germline): MDHEN, SYDVKM. The DNA for the CDR3 is TGTGCCAGCAGGTTAGGACAGGGGAGCACTGAAGCTTTCTTT. Amino acids: CASRLGQGSTEAFF.

To note about this clone: The junction departs from the called germline gene at one end, perhaps through a read error. J is TRBJ2-3 and V is TRBV7-6; TRBD1 matches 7 bases. This CDR3 has 13 residues. Looked up from germline, CDR1 is SGHVS and CDR2 is FNYEAQ. The CDR3 region has the DNA TGTGCCAGCAGCTTAATTTCTTTACAGGGGTGGGATTTT. It translates to CASSLISLQGWDF.

V and J are TRBV27 and TRBJ2-5, with 8 bases matching TRBD1. This CDR3 has 18 amino acids. The germline V gene has CDR1 MNHEY and CDR2 SMNVEV (reference sequence). V shed 5 bases and J 1 base; nucleotides not matched to a gene: 15. CDR3: CASSPHPGGRGPQETQYF. The CDR3 coding sequence is TGTGCCAGCAGTCCGCACCCCGGGGGCAGGGGGCCCCAAGAGACCCAGTACTTC.

This clone was counted a few times. The chain combines TRBV27 with TRBJ2-5; weak D call: TRBD2 (5 bases). This CDR3 region has 11 residues. Looked up from germline, CDR1 is MNHEY and CDR2 is SMNVEV (reference sequence). V was cut by 9 bases and J by 4 bases, with 9 bases left in between. CDR3 sequence (DNA): TGTGCCAGTGGGAGAAGAGAGACCCAGTACTTC. Residues: CASGRRETQYF.

The chain carries TRBV5-6 and TRBJ1-5; 8 bases line up with TRBD1. This CDR3 is 16 amino acids long. V gave up 3 bases and J gave up 11 bases; unmatched junction bases: 16. Germline lookup yields CDR1 SGHDT and CDR2 YYEEEE. The CDR3 nucleotides read TGTGCCAGCAGCTCGAAGGCCGCAGGGGGCCGGAGAGCCCAGCATTTT. Encoded protein: CASSSKAAGGRRAQHF. Combining the CDR3 with reference TRBV5-6 and TRBJ1-5 gives the whole variable domain DAGVTQSPTHLIKTRGQQVTLRCSPKSGHDTVSWYQQALGQGPQFIFQYYEEEERQRGNFPDRFSGHQFPNYSSELNVNALLLGDSALYLCASSSKAAGGRRAQHFGDGTRLSIL.

The genes are TRBV13 and TRBJ2-1, with TRBD2 matching 7 bases. V shed 4 bases, J shed 6 bases, and the junction held 3 bases outside the gene matches. The CDR3 length is 13 residues. Germline lookup yields CDR1 PRHDT and CDR2 FYEKMQ (reference sequence). CDR3 DNA sequence: TGTGCCAGCAGCTGGGGGAGGGGCAATGAGCAGTTCTTC. Translation: CASSWGRGNEQFF.

J is TRBJ2-7 and V is TRBV12-2; the table gives TRBD2 as D, unverified against the DNA. TRBV12-2 is flagged as a pseudogene. CDR3 size: 16 residues. CDR3 bases: TGTGCAAGTCGCTCTCCCGTCGGGGGGTTGAGCTGCGAGCAGTACTTC. Its protein is CASRSPVGGLSCEQYF.

The chain joins TRBV19 to TRBJ1-5, with a possible D match to TRBD1 (5 bases). Per germline, CDR1 LNHDA and CDR2 SQIVND (reference sequence). Trimming pared 1 base from V and 3 bases from J, leaving 19 bases between. The CDR3 contains 18 residues. The CDR3 sequence is CASSIGQSRAKVNQPQHF. The CDR3 nucleotides are TGTGCCAGTAGTATAGGGCAGAGCAGGGCGAAGGTCAATCAGCCCCAGCATTTT.

The chain links TRBV5-1 to TRBJ2-5; the match to TRBD2 covers 12 bases. Germline trimming cut 7 bases from V and 4 bases from J; bases unmatched to any gene: 8. The CDR3 totals 15 residues. The germline V gene has CDR1 SGHRS and CDR2 YFSETQ. The CDR3 region is CASAPSGGAAETQYF. The CDR3 region has the DNA TGCGCCAGCGCCCCTAGCGGGGGGGCTGCAGAGACCCAGTACTTC.

This clone was detected a few times. J is TRBJ2-1 and V is TRBV5-1; 11 bases line up with TRBD2. Germline values: CDR1 SGHRS, CDR2 YFSETQ. V was clipped by 1 base and J by 6 bases; unmatched bases: 6. This CDR3 is built from 16 residues. The DNA of the CDR3 is TGCGCCAGCAGCTTGAAAGTTAGCGGGAGGGCCAATGAGCAGTTCTTC. Its protein product is CASSLKVSGRANEQFF.

The chain employs TRBV18 and TRBJ1-3, with 9 bases fitting TRBD1. Trimming cost V 3 bases and J 0 bases; bases outside gene matches: 18. The CDR3 consists of 21 residues. Per germline, CDR1 KGHSH and CDR2 LQKENI. CDR3 region: CASSPLIERPGQGSSGNTIYF. DNA for the CDR3: TGTGCCAGCTCACCCTTGATAGAGAGACCGGGACAGGGAAGCTCTGGAAACACCATATATTTT.

This rearrangement joins TRBV5-4 to TRBJ2-6, with unresolved D. V lost 0 bases and J lost 0, with 4 bases in between. CDR3 size: 15 residues. From germline, CDR1 is SGHNT and CDR2 YYREEE (reference sequence). CDR3: CASSLVLSGANVLTF. Here the CDR3 DNA reads TGTGCCAGCAGCTTGGTCCTCTCTGGGGCCAACGTCCTGACTTTC.